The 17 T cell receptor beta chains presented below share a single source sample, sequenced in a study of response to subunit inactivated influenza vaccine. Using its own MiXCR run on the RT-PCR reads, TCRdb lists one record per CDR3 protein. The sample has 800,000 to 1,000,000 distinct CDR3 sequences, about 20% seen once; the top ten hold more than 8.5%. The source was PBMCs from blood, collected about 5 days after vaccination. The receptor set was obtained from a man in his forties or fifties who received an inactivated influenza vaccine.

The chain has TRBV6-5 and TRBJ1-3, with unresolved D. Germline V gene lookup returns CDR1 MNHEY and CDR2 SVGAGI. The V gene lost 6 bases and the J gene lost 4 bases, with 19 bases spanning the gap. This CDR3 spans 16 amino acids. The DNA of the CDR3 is TGTGCCAGCAGCTACGGTGGAGGGCTTTTAGGAAACACCATATATTTT. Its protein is CASSYGGGLLGNTIYF.

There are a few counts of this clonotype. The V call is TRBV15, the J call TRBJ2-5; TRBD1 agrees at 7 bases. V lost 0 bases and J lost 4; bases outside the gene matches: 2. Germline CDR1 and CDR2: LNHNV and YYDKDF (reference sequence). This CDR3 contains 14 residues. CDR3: CATSRETGRETQYF. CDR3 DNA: TGTGCCACCAGCAGAGAGACAGGGCGAGAGACCCAGTACTTC.

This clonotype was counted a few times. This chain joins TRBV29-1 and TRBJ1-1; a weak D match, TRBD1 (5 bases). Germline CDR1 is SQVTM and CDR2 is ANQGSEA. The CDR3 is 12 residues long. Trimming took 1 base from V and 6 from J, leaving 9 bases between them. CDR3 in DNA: TGCAGCGTTGAAGGGGACGGCGCTGAAGCTTTCTTT. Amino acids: CSVEGDGAEAFF.

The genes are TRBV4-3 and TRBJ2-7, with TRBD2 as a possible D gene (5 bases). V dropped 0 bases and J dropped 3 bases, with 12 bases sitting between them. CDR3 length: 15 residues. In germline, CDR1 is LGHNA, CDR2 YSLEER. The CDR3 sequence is CASSQDREGFYEQYF. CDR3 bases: TGCGCCAGCAGCCAAGATCGGGAAGGGTTCTACGAGCAGTACTTC.

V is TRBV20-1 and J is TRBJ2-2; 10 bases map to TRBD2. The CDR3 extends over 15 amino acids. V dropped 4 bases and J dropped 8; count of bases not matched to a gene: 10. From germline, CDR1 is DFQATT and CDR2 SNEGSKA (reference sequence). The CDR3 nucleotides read TGCAGTGCTAAAAGCGGGAGGGCATTCACTGGGGAGCTGTTTTTT. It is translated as CSAKSGRAFTGELFF.

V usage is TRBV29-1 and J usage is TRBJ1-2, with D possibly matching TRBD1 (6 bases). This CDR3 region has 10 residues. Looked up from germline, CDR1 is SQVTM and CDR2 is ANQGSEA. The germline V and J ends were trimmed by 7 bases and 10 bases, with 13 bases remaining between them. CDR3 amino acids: CSARDNYYTF. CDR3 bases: TGCAGCGCCCGGGACAATTACTACACCTTC.

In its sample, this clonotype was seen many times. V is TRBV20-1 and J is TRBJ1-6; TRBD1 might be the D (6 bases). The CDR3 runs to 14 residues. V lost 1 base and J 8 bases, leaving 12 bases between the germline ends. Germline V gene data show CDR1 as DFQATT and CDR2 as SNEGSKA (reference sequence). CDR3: CSARGAGADSPLHF. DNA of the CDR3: TGCAGTGCTAGAGGTGCAGGGGCTGATTCACCCCTCCACTTT.

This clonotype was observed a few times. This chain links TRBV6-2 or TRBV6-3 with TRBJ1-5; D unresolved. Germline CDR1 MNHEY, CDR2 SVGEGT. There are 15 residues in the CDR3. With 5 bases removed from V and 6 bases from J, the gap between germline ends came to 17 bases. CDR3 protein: CASSTGRVVPQPQHF. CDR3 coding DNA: TGTGCCAGCAGTACCGGTAGAGTGGTACCTCAGCCCCAGCATTTT.

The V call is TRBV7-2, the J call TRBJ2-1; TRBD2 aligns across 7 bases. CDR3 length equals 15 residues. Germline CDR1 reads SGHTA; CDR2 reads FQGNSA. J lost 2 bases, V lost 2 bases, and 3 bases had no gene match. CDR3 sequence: CASSLTSATYNEQFF. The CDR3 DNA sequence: TGTGCCAGCAGCTTAACTAGCGCCACCTACAATGAGCAGTTCTTC.

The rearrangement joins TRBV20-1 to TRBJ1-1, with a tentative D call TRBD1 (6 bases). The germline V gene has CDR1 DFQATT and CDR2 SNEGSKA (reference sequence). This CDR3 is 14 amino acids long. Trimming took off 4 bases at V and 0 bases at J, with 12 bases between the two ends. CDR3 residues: CSAKQGALNTEAFF. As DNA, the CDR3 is TGCAGTGCTAAACAGGGCGCCTTGAACACTGAAGCTTTCTTT.

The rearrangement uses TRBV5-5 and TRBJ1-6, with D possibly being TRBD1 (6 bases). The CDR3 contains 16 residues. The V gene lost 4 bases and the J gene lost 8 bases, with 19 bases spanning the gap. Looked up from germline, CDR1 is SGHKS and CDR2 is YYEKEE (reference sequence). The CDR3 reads CASSTPETGKDSPLHF. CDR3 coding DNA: TGTGCCAGCAGCACACCGGAGACAGGCAAGGATTCACCCCTCCACTTT.

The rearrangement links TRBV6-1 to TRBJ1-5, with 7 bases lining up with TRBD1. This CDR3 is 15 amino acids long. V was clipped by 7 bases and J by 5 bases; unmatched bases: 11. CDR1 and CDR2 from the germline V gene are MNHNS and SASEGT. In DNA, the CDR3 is TGTGCCAGCACCCCGGGACAGACCAAATATCAGCCCCAGCATTTT. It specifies CASTPGQTKYQPQHF.

CDR3 sequence (DNA): TGTGCCAGCAGTGCGACTAGCGGGGGGACGAGGAAGTTCTTC. Amino acids: CASSATSGGTRKFF. The gene calls are TRBV6-1 and TRBJ2-1; 13 positions agree with TRBD2. From germline, CDR1 is MNHNS and CDR2 SASEGT. V was pared by 4 bases and J by 14 bases, with 8 bases of the junction left unmatched. The CDR3 totals 14 residues.

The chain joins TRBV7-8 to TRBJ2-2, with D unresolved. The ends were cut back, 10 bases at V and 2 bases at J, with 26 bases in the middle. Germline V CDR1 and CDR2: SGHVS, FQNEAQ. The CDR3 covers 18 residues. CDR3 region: CATPRGIRLTSNTGELFF. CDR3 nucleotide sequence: TGTGCCACCCCCCGAGGAATTAGACTCACTTCCAACACCGGGGAGCTGTTTTTT.

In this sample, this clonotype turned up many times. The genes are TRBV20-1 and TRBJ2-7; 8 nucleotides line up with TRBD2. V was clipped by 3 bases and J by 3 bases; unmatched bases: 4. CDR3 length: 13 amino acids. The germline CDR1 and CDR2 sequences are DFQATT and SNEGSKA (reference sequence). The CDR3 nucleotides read TGCAGTGCTAGGATGACTAGCGACTACGAGCAGTACTTC. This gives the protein CSARMTSDYEQYF.

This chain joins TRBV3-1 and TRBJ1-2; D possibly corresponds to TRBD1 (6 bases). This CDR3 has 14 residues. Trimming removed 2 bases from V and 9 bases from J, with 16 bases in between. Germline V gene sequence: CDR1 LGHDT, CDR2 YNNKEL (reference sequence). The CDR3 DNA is TGTGCCAGCAGCCAAACCCGGGACAAAATATGCTACACCTTC. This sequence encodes CASSQTRDKICYTF.

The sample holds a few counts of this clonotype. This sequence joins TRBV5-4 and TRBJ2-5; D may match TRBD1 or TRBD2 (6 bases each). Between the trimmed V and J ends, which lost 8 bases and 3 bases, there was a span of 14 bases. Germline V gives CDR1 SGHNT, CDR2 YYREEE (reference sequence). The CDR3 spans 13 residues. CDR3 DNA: TGTGCCAGTCTTTGGAGGGGGGAAGAGACCCAGTACTTC. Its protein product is CASLWRGEETQYF.